These T cell receptor beta chains were read from a single sample in a study of blood T cells in healthy people across ages. MiXCR was run by TCRdb on the 5' RACE reads, yielding one entry per CDR3 protein. In the table there are about 1.4 million distinct CDR3 sequences, 59% of which are singletons. Sequenced sample: blood. Receptors were obtained from a man in his late teens or twenties in good health. Each CDR3 is given with its conserved first and last residue. Fields, in order: CDR3 protein, clone size, V gene, J gene, D gene. A D gene is named only where the DNA matches it firmly. Only part of the rows carry a size: once, few, many, or a class if the clone is expanded.

CDR3aa: CARASLLAGGESSYEQYF
abundance: -
v_gene: TRBV2
j_gene: -
d_gene: TRBD2

CDR3aa: CSVEDFGYEQYF
abundance: few
v_gene: TRBV29-1
j_gene: TRBJ2-7
d_gene: -

CDR3aa: CASSLGALPNYEQYF
abundance: -
v_gene: TRBV27
j_gene: TRBJ2-7
d_gene: -

CDR3aa: CSVVLEEQFF
abundance: few
v_gene: TRBV29-1
j_gene: TRBJ2-1
d_gene: -

CDR3aa: CSALLEGQYF
abundance: -
v_gene: TRBV20-1
j_gene: TRBJ2-5
d_gene: -

CDR3aa: CATSRAPTDNEQYF
abundance: -
v_gene: TRBV15
j_gene: TRBJ2-5
d_gene: -

CDR3aa: CASSLTAGGQETQYF
abundance: -
v_gene: TRBV3-1
j_gene: TRBJ2-5
d_gene: TRBD2

CDR3aa: CASSIKWVGELFF
abundance: -
v_gene: TRBV6-5
j_gene: TRBJ2-2
d_gene: -

CDR3aa: CASSFTGTPWDTQYF
abundance: few
v_gene: TRBV12-3/TRBV12-4
j_gene: TRBJ2-3
d_gene: -

CDR3aa: CASSRFLTGGGTEAFF
abundance: once
v_gene: TRBV5-1
j_gene: TRBJ1-1
d_gene: -

CDR3aa: CASSSDRSGYTF
abundance: -
v_gene: TRBV7-9
j_gene: TRBJ1-2
d_gene: -